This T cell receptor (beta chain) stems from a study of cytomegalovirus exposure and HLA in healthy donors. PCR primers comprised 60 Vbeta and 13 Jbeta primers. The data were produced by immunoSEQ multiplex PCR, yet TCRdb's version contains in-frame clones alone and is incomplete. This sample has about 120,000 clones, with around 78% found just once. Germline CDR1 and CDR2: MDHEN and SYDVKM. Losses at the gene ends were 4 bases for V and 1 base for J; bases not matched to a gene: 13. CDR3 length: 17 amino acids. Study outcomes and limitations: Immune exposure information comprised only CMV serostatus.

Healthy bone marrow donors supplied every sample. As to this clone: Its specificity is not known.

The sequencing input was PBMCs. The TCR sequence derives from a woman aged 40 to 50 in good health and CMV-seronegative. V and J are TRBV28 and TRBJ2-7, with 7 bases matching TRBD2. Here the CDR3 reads CASSSHRSGKLSYEQYF. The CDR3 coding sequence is TGTGCCAGCAGTTCACATAGAAGCGGGAAACTGTCCTACGAGCAGTACTTC.